Listed here is a single TCR beta chain. Its antigen is not identified. Germline loops: CDR1 SQVTM, CDR2 ANQGSEA. This CDR3 has 13 residues. This specimen belongs to a study of OX40 agonist ivuxolimab in advanced cancers. Study information: Six ivuxolimab dose levels, 0.01 to 10 mg/kg, were given intravenously every 2 weeks. Study-wide points: Researchers report that CD8+ T cells had, on average, more expanded clones than CD4+.

The data were produced by immunoSEQ multiplex PCR, yet TCRdb's version contains in-frame clones alone and is incomplete. In the table there are approximately 100,000 clones, about 83% of which are singletons. Exclusion applied to patients with autoimmune disease history or systemic immunosuppression. The sequencing here drew on CD4+ or CD8+ T cells sorted from blood, taken in a trial of the OX40 agonist ivuxolimab. The chain has TRBV29-1 and TRBJ2-2; TRBD1 might be the D (6 bases). The receptor comes from an adult with an advanced solid tumor such as melanoma, head and neck, liver or kidney cancer. The CDR3 loop is CGIQGQQTGELFF. CDR3 coding DNA: TGCGGCATCCAGGGACAACAGACCGGGGAGCTGTTTTTT.